This TCR beta chain originates from a study of T cell responses to AZD1222 COVID-19 vaccine. Study-wide results and caveats: Along spike, vaccine-associated CD4 TCRs were found throughout, with dominance at 160-218 and 743-854. Females outnumbered males among donors, who were mostly white British; clonal diversity was possibly underestimated. Increased Spike-specific TCR breadth and depth were observed after two AZD1222 doses. Unmutated regions of variants are reportedly targeted by nearly half of spike-specific TCRs.

The CDR3 totals 14 residues. Per the germline V gene, CDR1 is SNHLY and CDR2 is FYNNEI. The V end lost 4 bases, the J end lost 3 bases, and 13 bases lay between the germline ends. As regards this clone: Its specificity is unknown.

Some clones are missing from TCRdb's copy, which holds only in-frame ones; the method was immunoSEQ multiplex PCR. The sample shows approximately 140,000 clones, about 90% of them seen only once. The genes are TRBV2 and TRBJ2-7, with D perhaps assigned TRBD1 or TRBD2 (6 bases each). This receptor was taken from an adult in good health. The sequenced sample was peripheral blood, obtained on day 0 of AZD1222 vaccination. The CDR3 DNA reads TGTGCCAGCAGTGCGTTCGGGGGCGACTACGAGCAGTACTTC. Its translation: CASSAFGGDYEQYF.